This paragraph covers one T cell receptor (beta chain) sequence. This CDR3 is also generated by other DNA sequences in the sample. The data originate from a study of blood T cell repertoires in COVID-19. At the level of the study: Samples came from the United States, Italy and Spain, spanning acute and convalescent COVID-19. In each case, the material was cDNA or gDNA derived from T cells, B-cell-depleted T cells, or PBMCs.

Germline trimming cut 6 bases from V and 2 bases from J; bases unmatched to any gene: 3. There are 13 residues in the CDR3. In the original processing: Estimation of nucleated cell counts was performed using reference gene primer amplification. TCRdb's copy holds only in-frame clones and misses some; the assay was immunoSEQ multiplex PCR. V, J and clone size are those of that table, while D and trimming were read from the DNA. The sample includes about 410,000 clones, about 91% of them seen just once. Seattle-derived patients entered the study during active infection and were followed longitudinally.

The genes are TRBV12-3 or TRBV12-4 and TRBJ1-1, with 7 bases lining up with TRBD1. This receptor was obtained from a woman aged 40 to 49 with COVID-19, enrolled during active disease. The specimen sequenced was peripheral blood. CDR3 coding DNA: TGTGCCAGCAGGGGGACAGCTAACACTGAAGCTTTCTTT. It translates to CASRGTANTEAFF.